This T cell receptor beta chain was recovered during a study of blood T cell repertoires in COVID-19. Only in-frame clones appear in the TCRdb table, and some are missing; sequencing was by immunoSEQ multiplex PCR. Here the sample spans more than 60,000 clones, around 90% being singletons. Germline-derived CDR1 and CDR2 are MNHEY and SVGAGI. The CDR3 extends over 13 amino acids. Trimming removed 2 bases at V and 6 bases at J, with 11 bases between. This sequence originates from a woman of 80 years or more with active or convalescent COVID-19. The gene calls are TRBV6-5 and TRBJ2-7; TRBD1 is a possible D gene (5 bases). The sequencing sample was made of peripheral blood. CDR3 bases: TGTGCCAGCAGTTACGAGGCAGGGCTCGAGCAGTACTTC. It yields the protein CASSYEAGLEQYF.